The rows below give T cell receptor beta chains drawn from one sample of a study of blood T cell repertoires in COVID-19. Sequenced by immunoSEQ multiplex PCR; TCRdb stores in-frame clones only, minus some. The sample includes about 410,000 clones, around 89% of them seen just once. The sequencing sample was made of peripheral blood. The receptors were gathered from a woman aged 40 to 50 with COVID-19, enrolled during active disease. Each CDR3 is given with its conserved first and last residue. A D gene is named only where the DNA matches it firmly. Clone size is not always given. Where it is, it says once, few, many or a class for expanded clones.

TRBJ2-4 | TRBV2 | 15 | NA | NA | TGTGCCAGCAGTGTGAAGGAGTTAGCCAAAAACATTCAGTACTTC | CASSVKELAKNIQYF
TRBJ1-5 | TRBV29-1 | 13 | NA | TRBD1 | TGCAGCGCCAAATTAACAGGGGATCAGCCCCAGCATTTT | CSAKLTGDQPQHF
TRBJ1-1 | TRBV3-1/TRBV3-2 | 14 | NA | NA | TGTGCCAGCAGTAGGGGTTCCGGGAACACTGAAGCTTTCTTT | CASSRGSGNTEAFF
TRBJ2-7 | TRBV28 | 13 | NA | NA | TGTGCCAGCAGCCAAGCGGAGCCCTACGAGCAGTACTTC | CASSQAEPYEQYF
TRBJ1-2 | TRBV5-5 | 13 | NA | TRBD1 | TGTGCCAGCAGCCTTGGACAGGGGAACGGCTACACCTTC | CASSLGQGNGYTF
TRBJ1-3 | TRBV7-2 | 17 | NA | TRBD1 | TGTGCCAGCAGCATCCGGACAGGGGACTCCCCTGGAAACACCATATATTTT | CASSIRTGDSPGNTIYF
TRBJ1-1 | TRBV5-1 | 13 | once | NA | TGCGCCAGCAACCCGGCGGGTGGAACTGAAGCTTTCTTT | CASNPAGGTEAFF
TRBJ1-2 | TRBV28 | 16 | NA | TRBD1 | TGTGCCAGCAGAGGGACAGGGCGAACGTTTAACTATGGCTACACCTTC | CASRGTGRTFNYGYTF
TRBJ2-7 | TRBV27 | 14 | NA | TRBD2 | TGTGCCAGCAGTTTTAGCGGGAGTTCCTACGAGCAGTACTTC | CASSFSGSSYEQYF
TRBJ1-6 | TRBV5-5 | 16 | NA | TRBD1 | TGTGCCAGCAGGCATTTCTCGACAGGGGGAAATTCACCCCTCCACTTT | CASRHFSTGGNSPLHF
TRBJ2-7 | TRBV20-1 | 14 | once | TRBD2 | TGCAGTGCTAGTAGACTAGCGGAACACTACGAGCAGTACTTC | CSASRLAEHYEQYF
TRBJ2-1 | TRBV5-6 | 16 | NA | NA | TGTGCCAGCAGCTTAGGTCTCACAGGAGATTACAATGAGCAGTTCTTC | CASSLGLTGDYNEQFF
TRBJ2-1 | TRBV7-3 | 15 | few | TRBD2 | TGTGCCAGCAGCTTATCGGCGGGCGGGAGGAATGAGCAGTTCTTC | CASSLSAGGRNEQFF
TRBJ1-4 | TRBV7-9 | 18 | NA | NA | TGTGCCAGCAGCTTATGGGCGGGGGGGATTGCAACTAATGAAAAACTGTTTTTT | CASSLWAGGIATNEKLFF
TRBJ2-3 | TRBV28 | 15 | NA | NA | TGTGCCAGCACCCCCACGGTAGCGGGCACAGATACGCAGTATTTT | CASTPTVAGTDTQYF
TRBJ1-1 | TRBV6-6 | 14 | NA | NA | TGTGCCAGCAGTTACCCGGGGGGAGACACCCGAGCTTTCTTT | CASSYPGGDTRAFF
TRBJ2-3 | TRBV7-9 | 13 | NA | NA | TGTGCCAGCAGCCATCGACTAGCAGATACGCAGTATTTT | CASSHRLADTQYF
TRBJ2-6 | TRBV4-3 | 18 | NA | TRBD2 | TGCGCCAGCAGCCAAGTGAGAGCGGGAGTTGGTGGGGCCAACGTCCTGACTTTC | CASSQVRAGVGGANVLTF
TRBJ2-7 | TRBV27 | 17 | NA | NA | TGTGCCAGCAGCCCCAACGCTAGGGGGGGCCCGAACTACGAGCAGTACTTC | CASSPNARGGPNYEQYF
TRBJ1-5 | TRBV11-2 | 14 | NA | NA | TGTGCCAGCAGCTTTTCACAGGGCAATCAGCCCCAGCATTTT | CASSFSQGNQPQHF
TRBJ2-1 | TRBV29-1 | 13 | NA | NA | TGCAGCGTTGAGGCCAGCTCCTACAATGAGCAGTTCTTC | CSVEASSYNEQFF
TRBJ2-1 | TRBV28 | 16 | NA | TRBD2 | TGTGCCAGCAGTTCCCTTAGCGGGAGTGGTTACAATGAGCAGTTCTTC | CASSSLSGSGYNEQFF
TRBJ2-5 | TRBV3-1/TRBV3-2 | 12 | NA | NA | TGTGCCAGCAGCCAAGACGGGGAGACCCAGTACTTC | CASSQDGETQYF
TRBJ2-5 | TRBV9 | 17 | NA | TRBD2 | TGTGCCAGCAGCGTAGGTCCGCAGCGGGGGAGAGAAGAGACCCAGTACTTC | CASSVGPQRGREETQYF
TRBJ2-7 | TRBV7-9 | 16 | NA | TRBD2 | TGTGCCAGCAGCTTACTGCTAGCGGAAAGCTCCTACGAGCAGTACTTC | CASSLLLAESSYEQYF
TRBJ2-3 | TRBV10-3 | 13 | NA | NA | TGTGCCATCAGTCTACAGGGTGGAGATACGCAGTATTTT | CAISLQGGDTQYF
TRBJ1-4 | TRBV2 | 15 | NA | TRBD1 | TGTGCCAGCAGGGGACAGGGGAATATCCTAGCAAAACTGTTTTTT | CASRGQGNILAKLFF
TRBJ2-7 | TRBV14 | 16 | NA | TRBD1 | TGTGCCAGCAGCCGCCGGACAGGGGAGGGATCCTACGAGCAGTACTTC | CASSRRTGEGSYEQYF
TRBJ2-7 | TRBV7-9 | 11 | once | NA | TGTGCCAGCAGCTTAGATGTCCCGGCGGACTTC | CASSLDVPADF
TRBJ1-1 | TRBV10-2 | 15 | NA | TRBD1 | TGCGCCAGCAGTGGGTTGACAGGGGCCGTCACTGAAGCTTTCTTT | CASSGLTGAVTEAFF
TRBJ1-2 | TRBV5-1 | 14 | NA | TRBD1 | TGCGCCAGCAACACCTTGACAGGGGTGAGTGGCTACACCTTC | CASNTLTGVSGYTF
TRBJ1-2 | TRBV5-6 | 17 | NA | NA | TGTGCCAGCAGCCCACCTCAGGGGACATCTCCTAACTATGGCTACACCTTC | CASSPPQGTSPNYGYTF
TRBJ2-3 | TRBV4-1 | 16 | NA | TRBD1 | TGCGCCAGCAGCCAACCGGGACAGGGCCCGACAGATACGCAGTATTTT | CASSQPGQGPTDTQYF
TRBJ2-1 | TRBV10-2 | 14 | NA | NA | TGCGCCAGCAGTGAGTTCCCGAGATACAATGAGCAGTTCTTC | CASSEFPRYNEQFF
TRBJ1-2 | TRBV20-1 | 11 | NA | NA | TGCAGTGCTAGAGCTGACTATGGCTACACCTTC | CSARADYGYTF
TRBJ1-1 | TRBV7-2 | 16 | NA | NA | TGTGCCAGCAGCTTAGGAGGGGGGGGCATCGGGACTGAAGCTTTCTTT | CASSLGGGGIGTEAFF
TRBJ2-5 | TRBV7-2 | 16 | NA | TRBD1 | TGTGCCAGCAGCTTTCAGGGGGCGGTTGGGCTAGAGACCCAGTACTTC | CASSFQGAVGLETQYF
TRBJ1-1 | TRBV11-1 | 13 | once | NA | TGTGCCAGCAGCTTAGCCCGACAGACTCAAGCTTTCTTT | CASSLARQTQAFF
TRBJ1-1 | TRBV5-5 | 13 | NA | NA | TGTGCCAGCAGCTTGCGCGGGGATCATGAAGCTTTCTTT | CASSLRGDHEAFF
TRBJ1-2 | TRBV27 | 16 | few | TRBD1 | TGTGCCAGCAGTTTGAAGGGGGCAGACGCGTCCTATGGCTACACCTTC | CASSLKGADASYGYTF
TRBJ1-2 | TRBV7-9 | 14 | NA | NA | TGTGCCAGCAGCTTTGGTCAGGGTAGTTATGGCTACACCTTC | CASSFGQGSYGYTF
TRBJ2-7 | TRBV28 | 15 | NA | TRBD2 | TGTGCCAGCGGCACTAGCGGGTCCACCTCCTACGAGCAGTACTTC | CASGTSGSTSYEQYF
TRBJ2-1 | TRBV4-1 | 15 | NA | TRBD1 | TGCGCCAGCAGCTCTGGGACAGGGGGGCCCAATGAGCAGTTCTTC | CASSSGTGGPNEQFF
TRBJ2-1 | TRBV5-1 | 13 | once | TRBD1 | TGCGCCAGCACCGGACAGGGGCGGGGTGAGCAGTTCTTC | CASTGQGRGEQFF
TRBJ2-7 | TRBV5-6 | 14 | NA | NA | TGTGCCAGCAGCTTCTCCAGGGTTACCTACGAGCAGTACTTC | CASSFSRVTYEQYF
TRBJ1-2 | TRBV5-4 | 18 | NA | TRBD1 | TGTGCCAGCAGCTTCCCCAGATACGGGACAGGGGTAGACTATGGCTACACCTTC | CASSFPRYGTGVDYGYTF
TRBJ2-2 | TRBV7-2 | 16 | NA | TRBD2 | TGTGCCAGCAGCTTATGGCTAGCGGGTAACACCGGGGAGCTGTTTTTT | CASSLWLAGNTGELFF
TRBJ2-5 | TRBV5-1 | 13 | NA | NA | TGCGCCAGCAGCTTGGCCCGGGGAGAGACCCAGTACTTC | CASSLARGETQYF
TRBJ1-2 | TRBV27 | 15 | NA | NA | TGTGCCAGCAGTTCCCTGGGGGCTCCTGCACATGGCTACACCTTC | CASSSLGAPAHGYTF
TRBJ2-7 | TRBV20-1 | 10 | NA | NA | TGCAGTGCCGAGGGCTACGAGCAGTACTTC | CSAEGYEQYF
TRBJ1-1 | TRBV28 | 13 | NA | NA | TGTGCCAGCTCTGACAGTTACATCACTGAAGCTTTCTTT | CASSDSYITEAFF
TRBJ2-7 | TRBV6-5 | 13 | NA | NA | TGTGCCAGCGGACGACAGGGAGGCTACGAGCAGTACTTC | CASGRQGGYEQYF
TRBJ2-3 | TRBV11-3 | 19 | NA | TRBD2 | TGTGCCAGCAGCCCGGATCGCAGGCTAGCGGGGGGCGGCACAGATACGCAGTATTTT | CASSPDRRLAGGGTDTQYF